The 5 T cell receptor beta chains presented below share a single source sample, sequenced in a study of T-cell memory formation after mild COVID-19 (dated by TCRdb to the early 2020s). Library construction relied on 5' RACE. Instrument on record: Illumina NovaSeq 6000. TCRdb cleaned the public reads at Q25 with fastp, built clones with MiXCR and kept in-frame beta chains. A single entry per CDR3 protein holds the most common genes and DNA from its merged rows. This sample comprises around 320,000 distinct CDR3 sequences, less than 20% of them detected only once. Approximately 21% of the sample rests with the top ten. Input material: PBMCs or a T cell subset sorted from them (not recorded which). Receptor source: a man younger than 35 who had mild COVID-19 (a few samples of this study predate the infection). The sample titles of this study are shuffled in the database, so cell type and time point are left out; the donor was told from shared clones.

This clonotype was seen a few times. The rearrangement links TRBV6-2 or TRBV6-3 to TRBJ1-5; D gene uncertain. The CDR3 is 16 amino acids. Germline assignment: CDR1 MNHEY and CDR2 SVGEGT. V lost 5 bases and J 1 base, leaving 15 bases between the germline ends. The CDR3, as DNA: TGTGCCAGCAGTCGTGCCGATGCGGCCAGCAATCAGCCCCAGCATTTT. This translates into CASSRADAASNQPQHF.

The J gene is TRBJ2-3, the V gene TRBV5-1; the D is unclear. Germline V gives CDR1 SGHRS, CDR2 YFSETQ. V lost 9 bases, J lost 0 bases, and 11 bases lay in between. The CDR3 is made up of 13 amino acids. DNA of the CDR3: TGCGCCACGGCCAACCGGAGCACAGATACGCAGTATTTT. Translating it yields CATANRSTDTQYF.

This clonotype came up a few times. The rearrangement joins TRBV5-1 to TRBJ2-5, with D possibly being TRBD1 (5 bases). The CDR3 spans 14 residues. CDR1 is SGHRS, CDR2 YFSETQ, per germline. V was pared by 4 bases and J by 2 bases, with 12 bases between. CDR3 DNA: TGCGCCAGCAGCACTAATGACAGACAAGAGACCCAGTACTTC. It is translated as CASSTNDRQETQYF.

This chain joins TRBV7-9 and TRBJ1-2; TRBD1 might be the D (5 bases). This CDR3 is 17 amino acids long. Germline V gene lookup returns CDR1 SEHNR and CDR2 FQNEAQ (reference sequence). Trimming stripped 3 bases from V and 3 bases from J, with 20 bases between. The CDR3 sequence is CASSLNRPGRSDYGYTF. The CDR3 nucleotides are TGTGCCAGCAGCTTGAATCGCCCAGGGCGCTCTGACTATGGCTACACCTTC.

This clonotype was detected only a few times. The chain recombines TRBV5-1 with TRBJ2-3, with unresolved D. Trimming stripped 9 bases from V and 2 bases from J, with 16 bases between. CDR1 and CDR2 from the germline V gene are SGHRS and YFSETQ. The CDR3 is 14 residues long. The CDR3 DNA is TGCGCCAACGGCCCATACGGAGACACAGATACGCAGTATTTT. It is translated as CANGPYGDTDTQYF.